The sequence of this T cell receptor (beta chain) was determined in a study of early T cells in non-severe SARS-CoV-2 infection. On the study more broadly: Unsorted whole blood bulk RNA was sequenced, with unpaired chains.

Germline V CDR1 and CDR2: SQVTM, ANQGSEA. This CDR3 is 14 amino acids long. Trimming stripped 4 bases from V and 4 bases from J, with 16 bases between. This clonotype has ten or more counts. What it binds is unknown. A single record per CDR3 protein comes from TCRdb applying MiXCR to the 5' RACE reads. This sample carries more than 85,000 distinct CDR3 sequences, roughly 15% of them seen once, and the ten largest clones take 5% to 5.5%. The study, taken as a whole, reports: VDJdb matching, biased toward anti-spike CD8 responses, missed private and CD4 specificities.

J is TRBJ1-1 and V is TRBV29-1, with a possible D match to TRBD1 (5 bases). Sequenced here: whole blood, sampled at baseline. The TCR comes from an adult who was a healthcare worker with PCR-confirmed SARS-CoV-2 infection or an uninfected control (not recorded which). In nucleotides, the CDR3 is TGCAGCGTTGGTGTCGGGGACTCCCTCACTGAAGCTTTCTTT. This gives the protein CSVGVGDSLTEAFF.